This T cell receptor (beta chain) stems from a study of T cell repertoires and leukemia-associated antigens. Study summary: Effective reads per sample ranged from about 3.3 to 5.0 million. Overall study findings and caveats: V, J, VDJ and CDR3 counts did not differ significantly among groups. Whether expanded clones are antigen-specific and functional remains untested.

Note on this clonotype: Antigen unknown.

Trimming pared 5 bases from V and 2 bases from J, leaving 7 bases between. The CDR3 has 13 amino acids. The V gene's germline CDR1 is SGHTA and CDR2 FQGTGA. MiXCR was run by TCRdb on the 5' RACE reads, yielding one entry per CDR3 protein. This sample has 13,000 to 15,000 distinct CDR3 sequences; approximately 39% occur once, and the top ten carry 7.5% to 10%. Before use, CD3+ T cells rested overnight in serum-free medium. The sequencing input was CD3+ T cells sorted from blood and cultured. This receptor was obtained from a female donor in good health. J is TRBJ2-1 and V is TRBV7-3; no firm D call. CDR3 amino acids: CASSPGPYNEQFF. The DNA for the CDR3 is TGTGCCAGCAGCCCCGGACCCTACAATGAGCAGTTCTTC. The full variable domain, its missing parts supplied by reference TRBV7-3 and TRBJ2-1, is GAGVSQTPSNKVTEKGKYVELRCDPISGHTALYWYRQSLGQGPEFLIYFQGTGAADDSGLPNDRFFAVRPEGSVSTLKIQRTERGDSAVYLCASSPGPYNEQFFGPGTRLTVL.